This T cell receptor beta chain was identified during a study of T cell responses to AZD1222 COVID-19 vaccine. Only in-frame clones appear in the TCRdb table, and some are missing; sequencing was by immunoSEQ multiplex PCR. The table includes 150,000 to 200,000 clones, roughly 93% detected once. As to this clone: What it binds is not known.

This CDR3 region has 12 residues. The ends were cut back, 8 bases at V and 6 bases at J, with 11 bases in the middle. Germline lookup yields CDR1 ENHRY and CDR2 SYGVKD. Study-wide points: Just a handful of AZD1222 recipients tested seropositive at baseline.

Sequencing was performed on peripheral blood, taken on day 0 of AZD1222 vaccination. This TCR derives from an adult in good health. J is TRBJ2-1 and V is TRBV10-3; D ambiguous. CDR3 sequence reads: CAIRRTSNEQFF. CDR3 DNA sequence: TGTGCCATCCGACGTACGAGCAATGAGCAGTTCTTC.